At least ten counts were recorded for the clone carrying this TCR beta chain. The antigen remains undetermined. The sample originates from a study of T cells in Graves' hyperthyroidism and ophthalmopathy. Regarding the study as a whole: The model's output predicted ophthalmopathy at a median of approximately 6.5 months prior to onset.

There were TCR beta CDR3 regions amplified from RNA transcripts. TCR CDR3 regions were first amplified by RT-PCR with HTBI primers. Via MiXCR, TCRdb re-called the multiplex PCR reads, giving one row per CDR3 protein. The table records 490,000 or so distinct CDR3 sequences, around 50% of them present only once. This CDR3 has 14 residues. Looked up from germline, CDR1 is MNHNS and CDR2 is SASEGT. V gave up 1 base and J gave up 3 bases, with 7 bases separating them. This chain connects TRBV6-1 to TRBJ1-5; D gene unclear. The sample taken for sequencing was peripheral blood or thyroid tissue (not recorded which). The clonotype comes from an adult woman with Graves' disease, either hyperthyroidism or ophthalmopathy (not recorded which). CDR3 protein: CASSEGRLNQPQHF. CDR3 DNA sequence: TGTGCCAGCAGTGAAGGCCGGCTCAATCAGCCCCAGCATTTT.